The rows below give T cell receptor beta chains drawn from one sample of a study of sequential checkpoint blockade in melanoma. Produced via immunoSEQ multiplex PCR; TCRdb's table is partial and in-frame only. In the table there are roughly 34,000 clones, approximately 86% of which are singletons. The sample was CD8+ T cells sorted from blood (inferred from file names), taken from a patient given nivolumab and ipilimumab in sequence. The receptors here all came from a human donor with melanoma. Each CDR3 is given with its conserved first and last residue. Each record gives: CDR3 DNA, CDR3 protein, D gene, V gene, J gene, clone size. A D gene is named only where the DNA matches it firmly. Clone size is given for some rows only: seen once, a few or many times, or a class if the clone is expanded.

DNA: TGTGCCAGCAGGGGGACAGGGGCCCGAGTGGACATTCAGTACTTC
CDR3: CASRGTGARVDIQYF
D: TRBD1
V: TRBV5-6
J: TRBJ2-4
size: .

DNA: TGTGCTAGCAGCTTAGATCCAGCGGGAGGAGACAATGAGCAGTTCTTC
CDR3: CASSLDPAGGDNEQFF
D: TRBD2
V: TRBV7-7
J: TRBJ2-1
size: .

DNA: TGTGCCAGTACCTCAGGGGGTCCCGGCACAGATACGCAGTATTTT
CDR3: CASTSGGPGTDTQYF
D: TRBD1
V: TRBV19
J: TRBJ2-3
size: .

DNA: TGTGCCAGCAGTGAGGCTCCCTCCTACGAGCAGTACTTC
CDR3: CASSEAPSYEQYF
D: .
V: TRBV2
J: TRBJ2-7
size: .

DNA: TGTGCCACTCTACCGAGTGAGAACACTGAAGCTTTCTTT
CDR3: CATLPSENTEAFF
D: .
V: TRBV7-9
J: TRBJ1-1
size: .

DNA: TGTGCCAGCAGCTCCCGGGACACCAACTACGAGCAGTACTTC
CDR3: CASSSRDTNYEQYF
D: .
V: TRBV5-6
J: TRBJ2-7
size: .

DNA: TGTGCCAGTAGCCCCTTCGGACCGGGGGGGGAGACCCAGTACTTC
CDR3: CASSPFGPGGETQYF
D: TRBD2
V: TRBV19
J: TRBJ2-5
size: once

DNA: TGTGCCAGTAGCCAGCGGGAGGACTCCTACGAGCAGTACTTC
CDR3: CASSQREDSYEQYF
D: TRBD2
V: TRBV19
J: TRBJ2-7
size: .

DNA: TGTGCCAGCAGCTTAGGTAGCCGGTACGAGCAGTTCTTC
CDR3: CASSLGSRYEQFF
D: .
V: TRBV7-9
J: TRBJ2-1
size: .

DNA: TGTGCCAGCAGTTACATGTCTAGGTGGTTCTTC
CDR3: CASSYMSRWFF
D: .
V: TRBV6-6
J: TRBJ2-1
size: .

DNA: TGTGCCAGCAGTCCTTCGGGGGTGGCGTACGAGCAGTACTTC
CDR3: CASSPSGVAYEQYF
D: .
V: TRBV27
J: TRBJ2-7
size: .

DNA: TGTGCCAGCAGCTTCCATCGGGGTCAAGAGACCCAGTACTTC
CDR3: CASSFHRGQETQYF
D: .
V: TRBV7-9
J: TRBJ2-5
size: .

DNA: TGTGCCAGCAGCTTTGGGACTGATAACTATGGCTACACCTTC
CDR3: CASSFGTDNYGYTF
D: .
V: TRBV5-6
J: TRBJ1-2
size: .

DNA: TGTGCCAGCAGCCCATCCGGCCGGGGACATCGTCATCAGCCCCAGCATTTT
CDR3: CASSPSGRGHRHQPQHF
D: .
V: TRBV21-1
J: TRBJ1-5
size: once

DNA: TGTGCCAGCAGTGAAGGGACTAGCGGGCTCAATGAGCAGTTCTTC
CDR3: CASSEGTSGLNEQFF
D: TRBD2
V: TRBV6-4
J: TRBJ2-1
size: .

DNA: TGTGCCAGCAGCTACAAACTCTACAGCGGGGGGGCCTACGAGCAGTACTTC
CDR3: CASSYKLYSGGAYEQYF
D: TRBD2
V: TRBV7-2
J: TRBJ2-7
size: medium-sized

DNA: TGCGCCAGCAGCTTGGCCCCCGATGGCTACACCTTC
CDR3: CASSLAPDGYTF
D: .
V: TRBV5-1
J: TRBJ1-2
size: .

DNA: TGTGCCAGCAGCGTAGCGGCAGGCTACGAGCAGTACTTC
CDR3: CASSVAAGYEQYF
D: .
V: TRBV9
J: TRBJ2-7
size: .

DNA: TGTGCCAGCAGCGCGGGGGGTGGGTGGAAAGAGACCCAGTACTTC
CDR3: CASSAGGGWKETQYF
D: TRBD2
V: TRBV9
J: TRBJ2-5
size: .

DNA: TGCGCCAGCAGCTTGGTGTACAGGGGGCAACCGGAGACCCAGTACTTC
CDR3: CASSLVYRGQPETQYF
D: TRBD1
V: TRBV5-1
J: TRBJ2-5
size: .

DNA: TGTGCCAGCAGCTTAGATCCCCGACAGGGGAATGGCTACACCTTC
CDR3: CASSLDPRQGNGYTF
D: TRBD1
V: TRBV11-2
J: TRBJ1-2
size: .

DNA: TGTGCCAGCAGCTCCGGGGGGAGGGAGACCCAGTACTTC
CDR3: CASSSGGRETQYF
D: TRBD2
V: TRBV7-2
J: TRBJ2-5
size: .

DNA: TGTGCCAGCAGCTTAGCGTGGCGCGGGGAAACGGGAGTCGAGCTGTTTTTT
CDR3: CASSLAWRGETGVELFF
D: .
V: TRBV7-9
J: TRBJ2-2
size: .

DNA: TGTGCCAGCAGCTTGCATAGCGGGGGGCCCCGGGAGACCCAGTACTTC
CDR3: CASSLHSGGPRETQYF
D: TRBD2
V: TRBV5-6
J: TRBJ2-5
size: .

DNA: TGTGCCAGCAGCTTAACCGGCGGGAGCTCCTACAATGAGCAGTTCTTC
CDR3: CASSLTGGSSYNEQFF
D: TRBD2
V: TRBV7-2
J: TRBJ2-1
size: .